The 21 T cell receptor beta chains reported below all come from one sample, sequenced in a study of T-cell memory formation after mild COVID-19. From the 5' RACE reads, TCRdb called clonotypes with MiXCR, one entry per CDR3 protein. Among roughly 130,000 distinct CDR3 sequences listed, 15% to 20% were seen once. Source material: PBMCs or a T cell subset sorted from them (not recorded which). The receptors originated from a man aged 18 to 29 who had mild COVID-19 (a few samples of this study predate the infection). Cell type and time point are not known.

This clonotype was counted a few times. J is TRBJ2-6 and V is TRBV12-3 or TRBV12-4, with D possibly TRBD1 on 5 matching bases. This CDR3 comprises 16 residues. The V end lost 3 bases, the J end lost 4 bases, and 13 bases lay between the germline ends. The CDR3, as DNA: TGTGCCAGCAGTTTCCGCAGGGCAGGCGGGGCCAACGTCCTGACTTTC. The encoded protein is CASSFRRAGGANVLTF.

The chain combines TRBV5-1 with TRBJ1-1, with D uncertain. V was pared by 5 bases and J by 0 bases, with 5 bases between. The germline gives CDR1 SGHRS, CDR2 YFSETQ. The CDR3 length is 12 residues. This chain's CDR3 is CASSRVNTEAFF. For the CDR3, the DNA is TGCGCCAGCAGTAGGGTGAACACTGAAGCTTTCTTT.

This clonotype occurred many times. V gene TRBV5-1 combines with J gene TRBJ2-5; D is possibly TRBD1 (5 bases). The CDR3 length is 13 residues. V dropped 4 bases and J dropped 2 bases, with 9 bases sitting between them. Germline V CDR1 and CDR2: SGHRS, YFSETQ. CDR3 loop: CASSQGLQETQYF. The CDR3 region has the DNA TGCGCCAGCAGCCAGGGATTGCAAGAGACCCAGTACTTC.

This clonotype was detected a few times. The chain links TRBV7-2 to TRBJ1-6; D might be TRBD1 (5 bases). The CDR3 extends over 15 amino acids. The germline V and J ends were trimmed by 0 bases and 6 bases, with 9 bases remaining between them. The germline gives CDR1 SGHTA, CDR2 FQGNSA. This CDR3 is CASSLAGRPNSPLHF. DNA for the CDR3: TGTGCCAGCAGCTTAGCGGGGCGGCCTAATTCACCCCTCCACTTT.

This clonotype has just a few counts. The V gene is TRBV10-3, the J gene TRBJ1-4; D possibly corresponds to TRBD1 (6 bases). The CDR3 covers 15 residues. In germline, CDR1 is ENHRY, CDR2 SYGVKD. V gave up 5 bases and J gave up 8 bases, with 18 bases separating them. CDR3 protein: CAISLTGGGGEKLFF. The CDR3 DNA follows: TGTGCCATCAGTCTCACCGGGGGCGGAGGGGAAAAACTGTTTTTT.

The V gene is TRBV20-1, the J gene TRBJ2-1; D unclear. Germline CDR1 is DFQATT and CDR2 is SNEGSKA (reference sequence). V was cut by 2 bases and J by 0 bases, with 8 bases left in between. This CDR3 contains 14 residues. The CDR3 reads CSARRQSSYNEQFF. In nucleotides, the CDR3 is TGCAGTGCTAGACGGCAGAGCTCCTACAATGAGCAGTTCTTC.

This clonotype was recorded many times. CDR3 nucleotide sequence: TGTGCCAGCAGCCGACCCGGCTCGTCCACCCATGAGCAGTTCTTC. Translating gives CASSRPGSSTHEQFF. The chain recombines TRBV4-2 with TRBJ2-1; D is unclear. Trimming took 4 bases from V and 8 from J, leaving 18 bases between them. The CDR3 has 15 amino acids. Germline CDR1 is LGHNA and CDR2 is YNFKEQ.

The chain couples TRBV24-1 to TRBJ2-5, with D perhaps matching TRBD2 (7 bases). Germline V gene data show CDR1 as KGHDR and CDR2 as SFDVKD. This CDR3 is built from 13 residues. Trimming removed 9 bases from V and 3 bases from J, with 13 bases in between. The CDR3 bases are TGTGCCACCGCTCGCGGGGGCGAAGAGACCCAGTACTTC. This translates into CATARGGEETQYF.

The CDR3 coding sequence is TGCGCCAGCAGCAAGACAGGGTCCTACAATGAGCAGTTCTTC. It yields the protein CASSKTGSYNEQFF. The gene calls are TRBV4-3 and TRBJ2-1; 7 bases match TRBD1. The V segment lost 5 bases and the J segment 1 base; nucleotides outside the gene matches: 2. From germline, CDR1 is LGHNA and CDR2 YSLEER. This CDR3 contains 14 residues.

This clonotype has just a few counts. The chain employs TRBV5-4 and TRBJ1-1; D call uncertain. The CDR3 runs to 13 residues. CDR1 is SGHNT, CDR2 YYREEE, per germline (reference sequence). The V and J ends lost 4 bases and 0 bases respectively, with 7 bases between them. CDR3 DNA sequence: TGTGCCAGCAGCGGAGACTTGAACACTGAAGCTTTCTTT. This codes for CASSGDLNTEAFF.

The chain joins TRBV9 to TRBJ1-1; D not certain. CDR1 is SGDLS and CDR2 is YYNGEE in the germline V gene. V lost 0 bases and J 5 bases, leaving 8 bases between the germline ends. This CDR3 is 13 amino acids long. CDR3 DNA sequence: TGTGCCAGCAGCGTAGCTTTGGGAACTGAAGCTTTCTTT. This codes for CASSVALGTEAFF.

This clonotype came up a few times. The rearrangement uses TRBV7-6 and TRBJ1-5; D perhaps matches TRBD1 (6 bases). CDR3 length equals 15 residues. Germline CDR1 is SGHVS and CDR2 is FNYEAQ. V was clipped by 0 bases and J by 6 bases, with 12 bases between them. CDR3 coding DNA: TGTGCCAGCAGCTTAGCGCCAGGGGTGGGTCAGCCCCAGCATTTT. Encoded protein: CASSLAPGVGQPQHF. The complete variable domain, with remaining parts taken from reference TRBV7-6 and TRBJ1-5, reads GAGVSQSPRYKVTKRGQDVALRCDPISGHVSLYWYRQALGQGPEFLTYFNYEAQQDKSGLPNDRFSAERPEGSISTLTIQRTEQRDSAMYRCASSLAPGVGQPQHFGDGTRLSIL.

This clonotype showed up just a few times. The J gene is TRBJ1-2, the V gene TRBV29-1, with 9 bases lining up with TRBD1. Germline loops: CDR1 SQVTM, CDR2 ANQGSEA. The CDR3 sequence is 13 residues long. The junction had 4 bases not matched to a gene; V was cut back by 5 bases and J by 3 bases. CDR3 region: CSVFRDRDYGYTF. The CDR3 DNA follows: TGCAGCGTTTTCCGGGACAGGGACTATGGCTACACCTTC.

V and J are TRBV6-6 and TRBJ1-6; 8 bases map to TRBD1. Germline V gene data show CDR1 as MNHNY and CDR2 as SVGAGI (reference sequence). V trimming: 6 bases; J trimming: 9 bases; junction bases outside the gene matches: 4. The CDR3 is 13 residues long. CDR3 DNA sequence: TGTGCCAGCAGAAACAGGGGGGGTTCACCCCTCCACTTT. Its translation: CASRNRGGSPLHF.

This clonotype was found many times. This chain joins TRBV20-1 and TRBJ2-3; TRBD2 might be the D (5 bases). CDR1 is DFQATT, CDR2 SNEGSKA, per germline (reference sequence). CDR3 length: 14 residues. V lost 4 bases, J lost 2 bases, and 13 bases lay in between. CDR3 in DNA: TGCAGTGCTATAACCAGCGGTTCCACAGATACGCAGTATTTT. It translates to CSAITSGSTDTQYF.

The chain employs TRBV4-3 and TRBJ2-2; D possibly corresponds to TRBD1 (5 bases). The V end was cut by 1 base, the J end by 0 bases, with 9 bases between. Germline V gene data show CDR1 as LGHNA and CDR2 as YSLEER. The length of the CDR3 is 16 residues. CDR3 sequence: CASSQAPRANTGELFF. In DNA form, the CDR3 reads TGCGCCAGCAGCCAAGCCCCCAGGGCGAACACCGGGGAGCTGTTTTTT.

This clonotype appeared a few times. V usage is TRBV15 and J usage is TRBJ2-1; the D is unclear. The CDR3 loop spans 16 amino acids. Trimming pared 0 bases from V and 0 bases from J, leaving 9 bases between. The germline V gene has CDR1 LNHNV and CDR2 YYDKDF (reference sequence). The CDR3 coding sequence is TGTGCCACCAGCAGAGATTCGAGCTTCTCCTACAATGAGCAGTTCTTC. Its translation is CATSRDSSFSYNEQFF.

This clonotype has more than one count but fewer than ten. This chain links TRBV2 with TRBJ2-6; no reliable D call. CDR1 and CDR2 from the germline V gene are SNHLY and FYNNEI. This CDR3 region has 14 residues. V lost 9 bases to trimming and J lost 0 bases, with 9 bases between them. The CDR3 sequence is CASSYISGANVLTF. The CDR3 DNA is TGTGCCAGTAGTTACATCTCTGGGGCCAACGTCCTGACTTTC.

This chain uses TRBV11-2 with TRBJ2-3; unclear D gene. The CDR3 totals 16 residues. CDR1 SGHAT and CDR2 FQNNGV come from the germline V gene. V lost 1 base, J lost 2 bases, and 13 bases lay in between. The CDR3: CASSLAPLGYTDTQYF. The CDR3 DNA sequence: TGTGCCAGCAGCTTAGCTCCCCTGGGGTACACAGATACGCAGTATTTT.

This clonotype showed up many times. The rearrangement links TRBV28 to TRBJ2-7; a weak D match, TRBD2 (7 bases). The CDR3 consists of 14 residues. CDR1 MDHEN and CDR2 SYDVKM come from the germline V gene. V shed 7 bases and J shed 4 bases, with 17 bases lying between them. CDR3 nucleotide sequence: TGTGCCAGCACGATGGGAGGGACACCTTACGAGCAGTACGTC. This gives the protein CASTMGGTPYEQYV.

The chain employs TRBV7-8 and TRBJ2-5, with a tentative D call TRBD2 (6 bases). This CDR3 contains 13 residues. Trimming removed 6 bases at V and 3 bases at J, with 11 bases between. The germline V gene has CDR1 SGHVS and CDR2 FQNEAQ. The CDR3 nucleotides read TGTGCCAGCAGGATTTCGGGGGAAGAGACCCAGTACTTC. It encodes CASRISGEETQYF.